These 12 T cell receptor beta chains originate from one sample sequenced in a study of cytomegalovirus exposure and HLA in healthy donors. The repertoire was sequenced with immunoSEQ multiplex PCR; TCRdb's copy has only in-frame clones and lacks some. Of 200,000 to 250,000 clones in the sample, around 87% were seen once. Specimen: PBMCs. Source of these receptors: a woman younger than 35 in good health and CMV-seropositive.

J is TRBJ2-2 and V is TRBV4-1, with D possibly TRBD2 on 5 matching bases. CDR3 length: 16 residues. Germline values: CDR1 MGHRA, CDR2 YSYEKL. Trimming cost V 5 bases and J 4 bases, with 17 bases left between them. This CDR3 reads CASSSPGEVFTGELFF. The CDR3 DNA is TGCGCCAGCAGCTCCCCCGGGGAAGTATTCACCGGGGAGCTGTTTTTT.

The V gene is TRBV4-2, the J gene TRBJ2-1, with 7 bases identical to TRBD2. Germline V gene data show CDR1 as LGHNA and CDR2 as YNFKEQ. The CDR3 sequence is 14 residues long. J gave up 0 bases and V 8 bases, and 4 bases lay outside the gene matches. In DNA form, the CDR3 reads TGTGCCAGCGGGCGGGAGCGCTCCTACAATGAGCAGTTCTTC. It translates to CASGRERSYNEQFF.

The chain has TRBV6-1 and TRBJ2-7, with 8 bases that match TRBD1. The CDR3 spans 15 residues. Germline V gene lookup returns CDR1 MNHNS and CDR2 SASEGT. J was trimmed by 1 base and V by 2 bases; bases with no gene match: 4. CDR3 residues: CASSELTGGSYEQYF. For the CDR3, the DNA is TGTGCCAGCAGTGAACTCACAGGGGGTTCCTACGAGCAGTACTTC.

The CDR3 sequence is CASRTGGAGFRNQPQHF. DNA for the CDR3: TGTGCCAGCAGGACAGGGGGCGCGGGATTCCGCAATCAGCCCCAGCATTTT. The chain recombines TRBV7-8 with TRBJ1-5; 10 bases are shared with TRBD1. The CDR3 totals 17 residues. CDR1 SGHVS and CDR2 FQNEAQ come from the germline V gene. V lost 6 bases and J lost 2; bases outside the gene matches: 10. Supplemented by reference TRBV7-8 and TRBJ1-5, the full variable domain reads GAGVSQSPRYKVAKRGQDVALRCDPISGHVSLFWYQQALGQGPEFLTYFQNEAQLDKSGLPSDRFFAERPEGSVSTLKIQRTQQEDSAVYLCASRTGGAGFRNQPQHFGDGTRLSIL.

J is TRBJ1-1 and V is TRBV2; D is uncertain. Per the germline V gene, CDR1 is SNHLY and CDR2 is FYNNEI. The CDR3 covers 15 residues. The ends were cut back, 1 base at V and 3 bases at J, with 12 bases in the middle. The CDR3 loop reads CASSEDLTVYTEAFF. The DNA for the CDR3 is TGTGCCAGCAGTGAAGATTTGACTGTTTACACTGAAGCTTTCTTT.

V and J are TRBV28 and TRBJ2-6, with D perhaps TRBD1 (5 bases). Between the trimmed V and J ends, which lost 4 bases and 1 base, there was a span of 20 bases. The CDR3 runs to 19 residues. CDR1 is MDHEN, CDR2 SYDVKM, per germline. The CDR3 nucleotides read TGTGCCAGCAGTTCCCCCAGGGCGGCCCGGAGATCTGGGGCCAACGTCCTGACTTTC. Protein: CASSSPRAARRSGANVLTF.

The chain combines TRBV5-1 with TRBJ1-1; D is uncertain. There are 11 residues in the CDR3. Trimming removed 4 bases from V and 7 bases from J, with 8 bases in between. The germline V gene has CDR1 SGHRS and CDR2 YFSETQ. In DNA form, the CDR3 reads TGCGCCAGCAGCCGTTCAGGTGAAGCTTTCTTT. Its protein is CASSRSGEAFF.

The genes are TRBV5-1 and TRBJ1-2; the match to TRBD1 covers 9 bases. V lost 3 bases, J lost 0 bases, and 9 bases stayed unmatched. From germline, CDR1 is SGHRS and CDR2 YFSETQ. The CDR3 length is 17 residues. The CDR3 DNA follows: TGCGCCAGCAGCTCCACAGGGGGCCGCCTCTCTAACTATGGCTACACCTTC. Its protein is CASSSTGGRLSNYGYTF.

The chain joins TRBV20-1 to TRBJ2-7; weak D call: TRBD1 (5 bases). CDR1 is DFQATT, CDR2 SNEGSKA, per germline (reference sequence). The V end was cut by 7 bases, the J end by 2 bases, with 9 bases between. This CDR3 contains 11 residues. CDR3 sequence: CSVRTTYEQYF. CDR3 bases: TGCAGTGTAAGGACAACCTACGAGCAGTACTTC.

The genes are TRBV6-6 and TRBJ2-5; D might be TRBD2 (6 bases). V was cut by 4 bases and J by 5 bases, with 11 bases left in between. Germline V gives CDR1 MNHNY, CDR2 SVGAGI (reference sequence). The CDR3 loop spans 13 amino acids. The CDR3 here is CASSWGVGETQYF. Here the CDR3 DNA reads TGTGCCAGCAGTTGGGGGGTCGGGGAGACCCAGTACTTC.

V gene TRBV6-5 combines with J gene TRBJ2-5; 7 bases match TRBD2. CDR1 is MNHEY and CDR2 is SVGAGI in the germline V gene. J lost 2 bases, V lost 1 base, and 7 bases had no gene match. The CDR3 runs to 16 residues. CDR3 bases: TGTGCCAGCAGTTACTGGGTAGCGGGTCTACAAGAGACCCAGTACTTC. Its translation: CASSYWVAGLQETQYF.

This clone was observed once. The CDR3 protein is CASSLAAPSNYGYTF. The CDR3 DNA reads as TGTGCCAGCAGTTTGGCTGCACCTTCTAACTATGGCTACACCTTC. V usage is TRBV27 and J usage is TRBJ1-2; no reliable D call. Germline lookup yields CDR1 MNHEY and CDR2 SMNVEV (reference sequence). The CDR3 spans 15 residues. Between the trimmed V and J ends, which lost 3 bases and 0 bases, there was a span of 11 bases.